A selection of T cell receptor beta chains follows, all from one sample in a study of cytomegalovirus exposure and HLA in healthy donors. TCRdb's table, derived via immunoSEQ multiplex PCR, lists solely in-frame clones and lacks some. Of around 200,000 clones listed, just over 75% are singletons. The material sequenced was PBMCs. These TCRs come from a man aged 25-45 years in good health and CMV-seronegative. Each CDR3 is given with its conserved first and last residue. D genes are given only for firm matches. The size of a clone is reported for some rows only, either as once, few or many, or as a class for expanded clones.

cdr3_aa: CASRRGHYEQYF; cdr3_nt: TGTGCCAGCCGGCGGGGGCACTACGAGCAGTACTTC; v_call: TRBV6-5; cdr3_length: 12; d_call: NA; j_call: TRBJ2-7; clone_size: NA
cdr3_aa: CASSLTGTSGYNEQFF; cdr3_nt: TGTGCCAGCAGCCTCACCGGGACTAGCGGGTACAATGAGCAGTTCTTC; v_call: TRBV14; cdr3_length: 16; d_call: TRBD2; j_call: TRBJ2-1; clone_size: NA
cdr3_aa: CASSLFRDEKLFF; cdr3_nt: TGTGCCAGCAGCTTATTCCGCGATGAAAAACTGTTTTTT; v_call: TRBV7-3; cdr3_length: 13; d_call: NA; j_call: TRBJ1-4; clone_size: NA
cdr3_aa: CASTGFGTNEKLFF; cdr3_nt: TGTGCCAGCACCGGTTTTGGTACTAATGAAAAACTGTTTTTT; v_call: TRBV28; cdr3_length: 14; d_call: NA; j_call: TRBJ1-4; clone_size: few
cdr3_aa: CASIAGGNTGELFF; cdr3_nt: TGTGCCAGTATCGCAGGGGGAAACACCGGGGAGCTGTTTTTT; v_call: TRBV19; cdr3_length: 14; d_call: TRBD1; j_call: TRBJ2-2; clone_size: NA
cdr3_aa: CASSLALDSAIYSYNEQFF; cdr3_nt: TGCGCCAGCAGCTTGGCCTTGGATAGCGCGATTTATTCCTACAATGAGCAGTTCTTC; v_call: TRBV5-1; cdr3_length: 19; d_call: NA; j_call: TRBJ2-1; clone_size: NA
cdr3_aa: CASSYGAGEMFF; cdr3_nt: TGTGCCAGCAGTTACGGGGCAGGGGAAATGTTTTTT; v_call: TRBV6-6; cdr3_length: 12; d_call: NA; j_call: TRBJ1-4; clone_size: NA
cdr3_aa: CASSQSSGPDTQYF; cdr3_nt: TGCGCCAGCAGCCAAAGTAGCGGGCCAGATACGCAGTATTTT; v_call: TRBV4-1; cdr3_length: 14; d_call: TRBD2; j_call: TRBJ2-3; clone_size: NA
cdr3_aa: CASSIGAGNTIYF; cdr3_nt: TGTGCCAGTAGTATCGGGGCTGGAAACACCATATATTTT; v_call: TRBV19; cdr3_length: 13; d_call: NA; j_call: TRBJ1-3; clone_size: NA
cdr3_aa: CASSGGSSGNHEQFF; cdr3_nt: TGTGCCAGCAGCGGGGGGTCTAGCGGGAACCATGAGCAGTTCTTC; v_call: TRBV7-2; cdr3_length: 15; d_call: TRBD2; j_call: TRBJ2-1; clone_size: NA
cdr3_aa: CASSPTDRVETANYGYTF; cdr3_nt: TGTGCCAGCAGCCCGACAGACAGGGTTGAGACAGCTAACTATGGCTACACCTTC; v_call: TRBV11-3; cdr3_length: 18; d_call: TRBD1; j_call: TRBJ1-2; clone_size: NA
cdr3_aa: CASSQDGSGTTYEQYF; cdr3_nt: TGCGCCAGCAGCCAAGACGGGAGCGGGACAACCTACGAGCAGTACTTC; v_call: TRBV4-1; cdr3_length: 16; d_call: NA; j_call: TRBJ2-7; clone_size: few
cdr3_aa: CASSQPYRGRYLGEAFF; cdr3_nt: TGTGCCAGCAGCCAACCCTACAGGGGACGATACCTGGGGGAAGCTTTCTTT; v_call: TRBV14; cdr3_length: 17; d_call: TRBD1; j_call: TRBJ1-1; clone_size: NA
cdr3_aa: CAISELRLESEQYF; cdr3_nt: TGTGCCATCAGTGAATTGAGGCTAGAATCCGAGCAGTACTTC; v_call: TRBV10-3; cdr3_length: 14; d_call: NA; j_call: TRBJ2-7; clone_size: NA
cdr3_aa: CASSSRVGLAGGVNTGELFF; cdr3_nt: TGCGCCAGCAGCTCGAGGGTGGGGCTAGCGGGAGGAGTGAACACCGGGGAGCTGTTTTTT; v_call: TRBV5-1; cdr3_length: 20; d_call: TRBD2; j_call: TRBJ2-2; clone_size: NA
cdr3_aa: CASSLLGDRGYFQPQHF; cdr3_nt: TGTGCCAGCAGTTTATTAGGGGACAGGGGTTATTTTCAGCCCCAGCATTTT; v_call: TRBV28; cdr3_length: 17; d_call: TRBD1; j_call: TRBJ1-5; clone_size: few
cdr3_aa: CASSVFSGRAGDTQYF; cdr3_nt: TGTGCCAGCAGTGTTTTTAGCGGGAGGGCCGGGGATACGCAGTATTTT; v_call: TRBV2; cdr3_length: 16; d_call: TRBD2; j_call: TRBJ2-3; clone_size: NA
cdr3_aa: CASSYSTQGSGNTIYF; cdr3_nt: TGTGCCAGCAGTTACTCAACACAGGGTTCTGGAAACACCATATATTTT; v_call: TRBV6-5; cdr3_length: 16; d_call: NA; j_call: TRBJ1-3; clone_size: once
cdr3_aa: CSVPLAEIYNEQFF; cdr3_nt: TGCAGCGTCCCTCTAGCGGAGATCTACAATGAGCAGTTCTTC; v_call: TRBV29-1; cdr3_length: 14; d_call: TRBD2; j_call: TRBJ2-1; clone_size: NA
cdr3_aa: CATSRGATGYNEQFF; cdr3_nt: TGTGCCACCAGCAGAGGCGCGACAGGGTACAATGAGCAGTTCTTC; v_call: TRBV15; cdr3_length: 15; d_call: TRBD1; j_call: TRBJ2-1; clone_size: NA
cdr3_aa: CASSLVEARGEQYF; cdr3_nt: TGCGCCAGCAGCTTGGTAGAGGCCCGGGGTGAGCAGTACTTC; v_call: TRBV5-1; cdr3_length: 14; d_call: NA; j_call: TRBJ2-7; clone_size: NA
cdr3_aa: CASSLRRDRFLDGYTF; cdr3_nt: TGTGCCAGCAGTTTACGTAGGGACAGGTTCCTCGATGGCTACACCTTC; v_call: TRBV28; cdr3_length: 16; d_call: TRBD1; j_call: TRBJ1-2; clone_size: NA
cdr3_aa: CASSIYDGRDTQYF; cdr3_nt: TGTGCCAGTAGTATATATGACGGGAGAGATACGCAGTATTTT; v_call: TRBV19; cdr3_length: 14; d_call: NA; j_call: TRBJ2-3; clone_size: NA
cdr3_aa: CASSLDSGTSGKNTDTQYF; cdr3_nt: TGTGCCAGCAGCTTAGATTCGGGGACTAGCGGAAAGAACACAGATACGCAGTATTTT; v_call: TRBV11-3; cdr3_length: 19; d_call: TRBD2; j_call: TRBJ2-3; clone_size: NA
cdr3_aa: CASSEYRTPGADFKGNQPQHF; cdr3_nt: TGTGCCAGCAGTGAATATCGGACCCCAGGGGCAGATTTTAAGGGCAATCAGCCCCAGCATTTT; v_call: TRBV6-1; cdr3_length: 21; d_call: NA; j_call: TRBJ1-5; clone_size: few
cdr3_aa: CASSRTSGRVETQYF; cdr3_nt: TGTGCCAGCAGTCGGACTAGCGGGAGGGTAGAGACCCAGTACTTC; v_call: TRBV11-3; cdr3_length: 15; d_call: TRBD2; j_call: TRBJ2-5; clone_size: NA
cdr3_aa: CASSAGLAGSSYEQYF; cdr3_nt: TGTGCCAGCAGCGCGGGACTAGCGGGGAGCTCCTACGAGCAGTACTTC; v_call: TRBV5-6; cdr3_length: 16; d_call: TRBD2; j_call: TRBJ2-7; clone_size: NA
cdr3_aa: CASSQGVAGLSSYEQYF; cdr3_nt: TGCGCCAGCAGCCAAGGGGTAGCGGGTCTGAGCTCCTACGAGCAGTACTTC; v_call: TRBV4-1; cdr3_length: 17; d_call: TRBD2; j_call: TRBJ2-7; clone_size: NA
cdr3_aa: CASSQLGLAGDEQFF; cdr3_nt: TGTGCCAGCAGTCAACTGGGACTAGCGGGAGATGAGCAGTTCTTC; v_call: TRBV6-5; cdr3_length: 15; d_call: TRBD2; j_call: TRBJ2-1; clone_size: NA
cdr3_aa: CASRETVNTEAFF; cdr3_nt: TGTGCCAGCAGGGAGACCGTGAACACTGAAGCTTTCTTT; v_call: TRBV6-1; cdr3_length: 13; d_call: NA; j_call: TRBJ1-1; clone_size: NA
cdr3_aa: CASSPRQGRDTQYF; cdr3_nt: TGTGCCAGCAGCCCCAGACAGGGAAGAGATACGCAGTATTTT; v_call: TRBV11-2; cdr3_length: 14; d_call: TRBD1; j_call: TRBJ2-3; clone_size: NA
cdr3_aa: CSVANRGNEQFF; cdr3_nt: TGCAGCGTCGCGAACAGGGGAAATGAGCAGTTCTTC; v_call: TRBV29-1; cdr3_length: 12; d_call: TRBD1; j_call: TRBJ2-1; clone_size: NA
cdr3_aa: CARDRGQVGNQPQHF; cdr3_nt: TGCGCCAGAGATAGGGGGCAGGTTGGCAATCAGCCCCAGCATTTT; v_call: TRBV10-2; cdr3_length: 15; d_call: TRBD1; j_call: TRBJ1-5; clone_size: NA
cdr3_aa: CASSQDVGGGQETQYF; cdr3_nt: TGTGCCAGCAGCCAAGATGTTGGGGGGGGCCAAGAGACCCAGTACTTC; v_call: TRBV14; cdr3_length: 16; d_call: TRBD2; j_call: TRBJ2-5; clone_size: once
cdr3_aa: CASSLMGGSTEAFF; cdr3_nt: TGTGCCAGCAGCTTAATGGGGGGGTCCACTGAAGCTTTCTTT; v_call: TRBV7-3; cdr3_length: 14; d_call: NA; j_call: TRBJ1-1; clone_size: NA
cdr3_aa: CASSGAGAQPQHF; cdr3_nt: TGTGCCAGCAGTGGGGCAGGGGCTCAGCCCCAGCATTTT; v_call: TRBV6-1; cdr3_length: 13; d_call: NA; j_call: TRBJ1-5; clone_size: NA
cdr3_aa: CASSLGISGWTDTQYF; cdr3_nt: TGTGCCAGCAGTTTAGGAATTAGCGGGTGGACAGATACGCAGTATTTT; v_call: TRBV27; cdr3_length: 16; d_call: TRBD2; j_call: TRBJ2-3; clone_size: NA
cdr3_aa: CASSQAQGADQPQHF; cdr3_nt: TGTGCCAGCAGCCAAGCCCAGGGGGCCGATCAGCCCCAGCATTTT; v_call: TRBV4-2; cdr3_length: 15; d_call: TRBD1; j_call: TRBJ1-5; clone_size: NA
cdr3_aa: CASSSPLGQYNEQFF; cdr3_nt: TGTGCCAGCAGCTCACCCCTGGGACAGTACAATGAGCAGTTCTTC; v_call: TRBV7-3; cdr3_length: 15; d_call: TRBD1; j_call: TRBJ2-1; clone_size: NA
cdr3_aa: CASTETSGSLSSYEQYF; cdr3_nt: TGTGCCAGCACTGAGACTAGCGGAAGTTTAAGCTCCTACGAGCAGTACTTC; v_call: TRBV6-1; cdr3_length: 17; d_call: TRBD2; j_call: TRBJ2-7; clone_size: NA
cdr3_aa: CASSLGGGNYEQYF; cdr3_nt: TGCGCCAGCAGCTTGGGCGGAGGGAACTACGAGCAGTACTTC; v_call: TRBV5-1; cdr3_length: 14; d_call: NA; j_call: TRBJ2-7; clone_size: NA
cdr3_aa: CASSFGAGDTQYF; cdr3_nt: TGTGCCAGCAGCTTCGGGGCGGGGGATACGCAGTATTTT; v_call: TRBV7-3; cdr3_length: 13; d_call: NA; j_call: TRBJ2-3; clone_size: NA
cdr3_aa: CASSAHSEKLFF; cdr3_nt: TGCGCCAGCAGCGCCCACAGTGAAAAACTGTTTTTT; v_call: TRBV5-1; cdr3_length: 12; d_call: NA; j_call: TRBJ1-4; clone_size: NA
cdr3_aa: CASSSIAGGTYEQYF; cdr3_nt: TGTGCCAGCAGTTCCATAGCGGGAGGGACCTACGAGCAGTACTTC; v_call: TRBV6-5; cdr3_length: 15; d_call: TRBD2; j_call: TRBJ2-7; clone_size: few
cdr3_aa: CASSLVAGEASYEQYF; cdr3_nt: TGTGCCAGCAGCTTAGTTGCGGGGGAAGCCTCCTACGAGCAGTACTTC; v_call: TRBV7-9; cdr3_length: 16; d_call: TRBD2; j_call: TRBJ2-7; clone_size: NA
cdr3_aa: CASIGTGTYEQYF; cdr3_nt: TGTGCCAGCATTGGGACAGGGACCTACGAGCAGTACTTC; v_call: TRBV6-1; cdr3_length: 13; d_call: TRBD1; j_call: TRBJ2-7; clone_size: NA
cdr3_aa: CASSFTGTDTQYF; cdr3_nt: TGTGCCAGCAGCTTCACAGGCACAGATACGCAGTATTTT; v_call: TRBV7-3; cdr3_length: 13; d_call: NA; j_call: TRBJ2-3; clone_size: NA
cdr3_aa: CASSQVRMRGETQYF; cdr3_nt: TGTGCCAGCAGCCAAGTTCGGATGAGGGGGGAGACCCAGTACTTC; v_call: TRBV14; cdr3_length: 15; d_call: NA; j_call: TRBJ2-5; clone_size: NA
cdr3_aa: CASSEAQRSSGSRDEQYF; cdr3_nt: TGTGCCAGCAGTGAAGCGCAGAGGTCTAGCGGGAGTAGGGACGAGCAGTACTTC; v_call: TRBV2; cdr3_length: 18; d_call: TRBD2; j_call: TRBJ2-7; clone_size: NA
cdr3_aa: CASSFSLGGPTGTEAFF; cdr3_nt: TGCGCCAGCAGCTTTTCCTTGGGGGGACCTACCGGCACTGAAGCTTTCTTT; v_call: TRBV5-1; cdr3_length: 17; d_call: NA; j_call: TRBJ1-1; clone_size: few
cdr3_aa: CASSPAGGGAANEQFF; cdr3_nt: TGTGCCAGCAGCCCCGCCGGCGGGGGGGCCGCCAATGAGCAGTTCTTC; v_call: TRBV2; cdr3_length: 16; d_call: TRBD2; j_call: TRBJ2-1; clone_size: NA
cdr3_aa: CASSTAGTGNEKLFF; cdr3_nt: TGTGCCAGCAGCACGGCCGGGACAGGGAATGAAAAACTGTTTTTT; v_call: TRBV11-1; cdr3_length: 15; d_call: TRBD1; j_call: TRBJ1-4; clone_size: once
cdr3_aa: CASSWGLAGGSGSYEQYF; cdr3_nt: TGTGCCAGCAGTTGGGGACTAGCGGGAGGCAGCGGTTCCTACGAGCAGTACTTC; v_call: TRBV27; cdr3_length: 18; d_call: TRBD2; j_call: TRBJ2-7; clone_size: NA
cdr3_aa: CATSVGDFNYGYTF; cdr3_nt: TGTGCCACCAGTGTCGGAGATTTCAACTATGGCTACACCTTC; v_call: TRBV15; cdr3_length: 14; d_call: NA; j_call: TRBJ1-2; clone_size: NA
cdr3_aa: CASSRESNSNQPQHF; cdr3_nt: TGCGCCAGCAGCCGAGAAAGCAATAGCAATCAGCCCCAGCATTTT; v_call: TRBV4-1; cdr3_length: 15; d_call: NA; j_call: TRBJ1-5; clone_size: NA
cdr3_aa: CASSDRGHQPQHF; cdr3_nt: TGTGCCAGCAGCGACAGGGGGCATCAGCCCCAGCATTTT; v_call: TRBV7-2; cdr3_length: 13; d_call: TRBD1; j_call: TRBJ1-5; clone_size: NA
cdr3_aa: CASSVRVGQADEQYF; cdr3_nt: TGTGCCAGCAGTGTACGCGTCGGACAGGCCGACGAGCAGTACTTC; v_call: TRBV27; cdr3_length: 15; d_call: TRBD1; j_call: TRBJ2-7; clone_size: NA
cdr3_aa: CASRETSGGRNEQFF; cdr3_nt: TGTGCCAGCAGGGAGACTAGCGGCGGACGGAATGAGCAGTTCTTC; v_call: TRBV2; cdr3_length: 15; d_call: TRBD2; j_call: TRBJ2-1; clone_size: NA
cdr3_aa: CASSVGSPIAGGIDNEQFF; cdr3_nt: TGTGCCAGCAGCGTAGGGAGTCCCATAGCGGGAGGGATCGACAATGAGCAGTTCTTC; v_call: TRBV9; cdr3_length: 19; d_call: TRBD2; j_call: TRBJ2-1; clone_size: NA
cdr3_aa: CASSLFSGGTGAFF; cdr3_nt: TGCGCCAGCAGCTTGTTCTCTGGGGGCACTGGAGCTTTCTTT; v_call: TRBV5-1; cdr3_length: 14; d_call: NA; j_call: TRBJ1-1; clone_size: NA